The 25 T cell receptor beta chains below come from one sample, sequenced in a study of identical twins. MiXCR was run by TCRdb on the 5' RACE reads, yielding one entry per CDR3 protein. The table lists under 450,000 distinct CDR3 sequences, around a sixth of them singletons. Specimen: naive T cells sorted from blood. Receptor source: a man aged 45 to 65 in good health.

This clonotype was seen many times. The chain joins TRBV20-1 to TRBJ2-1; 11 nucleotides line up with TRBD1. Germline V gene lookup returns CDR1 DFQATT and CDR2 SNEGSKA (reference sequence). V gave up 0 bases and J gave up 3 bases; unmatched junction bases: 1. The CDR3 has 15 residues. Here the CDR3 DNA reads TGCAGTGCTAGAGAAGGGACAGGGGGCTACAATGAGCAGTTCTTC. It is translated as CSAREGTGGYNEQFF.

In this sample, this clonotype turned up many times. The gene calls are TRBV10-3 and TRBJ2-2; no reliable D call. This CDR3 has 12 residues. CDR1 and CDR2 from the germline V gene are ENHRY and SYGVKD. V lost 8 bases and J 3 bases, leaving 7 bases between the germline ends. CDR3 region: CAIGKDTGELFF. The CDR3 nucleotides read TGTGCCATCGGCAAGGACACCGGGGAGCTGTTTTTT.

This clonotype was counted at least ten times. J is TRBJ1-6 and V is TRBV27, with 11 bases fitting TRBD1. V was pared by 8 bases and J by 4 bases, with 1 base of the junction left unmatched. Germline V gives CDR1 MNHEY, CDR2 SMNVEV (reference sequence). There are 14 residues in the CDR3. The CDR3 DNA reads TGTGCCAGCGGGACAGGGGGTTATAATTCACCCCTCCACTTT. Its translation: CASGTGGYNSPLHF.

This clonotype showed up just a few times. The chain couples TRBV4-3 to TRBJ2-5; D is unresolved. The CDR3 totals 16 residues. Germline CDR1 and CDR2: LGHNA and YSLEER. Trimming removed 0 bases from V and 4 bases from J, with 15 bases in between. CDR3 bases: TGCGCCAGCAGCCAAGATCTAGGGCTGGCCCGAGAGACCCAGTACTTC. Protein sequence: CASSQDLGLARETQYF.

This clonotype was detected a few times. The chain couples TRBV12-3 or TRBV12-4 to TRBJ2-2, with D perhaps matching TRBD1 (6 bases). V lost 4 bases and J 1 base, leaving 10 bases between the germline ends. This CDR3 contains 15 residues. The CDR3 DNA is TGTGCCAGCAGTTCTTCCAGGGGGAACACCGGGGAGCTGTTTTTT. Translating it yields CASSSSRGNTGELFF.

This rearrangement joins TRBV28 to TRBJ2-1, with 12 nucleotides matching TRBD2. The V segment lost 5 bases and the J segment 6 bases; nucleotides outside the gene matches: 5. Looked up from germline, CDR1 is MDHEN and CDR2 is SYDVKM. The CDR3 runs to 15 residues. The CDR3 sequence is CASSQPSGGANEQFF. DNA for the CDR3: TGTGCCAGCAGTCAACCTAGCGGGGGGGCCAATGAGCAGTTCTTC.

The chain has TRBV10-2 and TRBJ2-5, with D tentatively TRBD2 (7 bases). This CDR3 contains 13 residues. The V gene lost 4 bases and the J gene lost 6 bases, with 12 bases spanning the gap. CDR1 is WSHSY and CDR2 is SAAADI in the germline V gene. The CDR3 DNA follows: TGCGCCAGCAGTGCGGGGGGCTTTAAGACCCAGTACTTC. Amino acid sequence: CASSAGGFKTQYF.

The CDR3 sequence is CASSKLFWNEQFF. CDR3 bases: TGTGCCAGCAGCAAACTCTTTTGGAATGAGCAGTTCTTC. This chain links TRBV21-1 with TRBJ2-1. TRBV21-1 corresponds to a pseudogene. The CDR3 consists of 13 residues.

This clonotype showed up just a few times. The rearrangement joins TRBV3-1 to TRBJ1-6, with D unclear. The CDR3 loop spans 13 amino acids. With 1 base removed from V and 10 bases from J, the gap between germline ends came to 8 bases. Per germline, CDR1 LGHDT and CDR2 YNNKEL (reference sequence). In DNA form, the CDR3 reads TGTGCCAGCAGCCAAGGGCCGCAATCACCCCTCCACTTT. This gives the protein CASSQGPQSPLHF.

The chain couples TRBV28 to TRBJ2-2; 9 positions agree with TRBD1. V trimming: 8 bases; J trimming: 0 bases; junction bases outside the gene matches: 4. This CDR3 has 15 residues. Germline V CDR1 and CDR2: MDHEN, SYDVKM. CDR3 DNA sequence: TGTGCCAGCCTTTGGACAGGGGCGAACACCGGGGAGCTGTTTTTT. It is translated as CASLWTGANTGELFF.

The chain couples TRBV6-2 or TRBV6-3 to TRBJ2-2; 12 bases are shared with TRBD2. This CDR3 has 16 amino acids. The V segment lost 4 bases and the J segment 5 bases; nucleotides outside the gene matches: 5. The germline V gene encodes CDR1 MNHEY and CDR2 SVGEGT. The CDR3 DNA follows: TGTGCCAGCAGTTTCACCGGGACTAGCGGGACCGGGGAGCTGTTTTTT. Its translation: CASSFTGTSGTGELFF.

This clonotype has ten or more counts. The chain combines TRBV20-1 with TRBJ2-7, with TRBD1 matching over 9 bases. J was trimmed by 3 bases and V by 5 bases; bases with no gene match: 11. The CDR3 has 15 amino acids. Germline-derived CDR1 and CDR2 are DFQATT and SNEGSKA (reference sequence). In DNA, the CDR3 is TGCAGTGCTTTACAACCGACAGGGGGGAACTACGAGCAGTACTTC. The encoded protein is CSALQPTGGNYEQYF.

There are a few counts of this clonotype. V and J are TRBV20-1 and TRBJ2-6; possibly TRBD2 for D (6 bases). V lost 3 bases to trimming and J lost 2 bases, with 14 bases between them. Germline loops: CDR1 DFQATT, CDR2 SNEGSKA (reference sequence). This CDR3 region has 16 residues. As DNA, the CDR3 is TGCAGTGCTAGCCTCACTTCTAGCGCTGGGGCCAACGTCCTGACTTTC. As protein: CSASLTSSAGANVLTF.

This clonotype was recorded many times. V is TRBV12-3 or TRBV12-4 and J is TRBJ2-1; D is perhaps TRBD1 (5 bases). The ends were cut back, 6 bases at V and 0 bases at J, with 9 bases in the middle. CDR3 size: 14 residues. The CDR3 reads CASRGPGSYNEQFF. The CDR3 DNA reads as TGTGCCAGCAGGGGGCCTGGCTCCTACAATGAGCAGTTCTTC.

This clonotype was detected only a few times. This rearrangement joins TRBV7-6 to TRBJ2-3; the D gene is possibly TRBD2 (6 bases). V was trimmed by 5 bases and J by 0 bases, leaving 18 bases between them. Germline lookup yields CDR1 SGHVS and CDR2 FNYEAQ. The CDR3 has 17 amino acids. CDR3 region: CASSPDGTGASTDTQYF. DNA of the CDR3: TGTGCCAGCAGCCCCGACGGAACGGGAGCTAGCACAGATACGCAGTATTTT.

This clonotype was picked up many times. This sequence joins TRBV10-3 and TRBJ2-2, with TRBD2 matching 12 bases. The CDR3 loop spans 17 amino acids. J was trimmed by 7 bases and V by 4 bases; bases with no gene match: 10. Germline CDR1 is ENHRY and CDR2 is SYGVKD. CDR3 loop: CAISGLAGATEGGELFF. CDR3 nucleotide sequence: TGTGCCATCAGTGGACTAGCGGGGGCGACGGAGGGCGGGGAGCTGTTTTTT.

The chain joins TRBV7-2 to TRBJ1-2; a weak D match, TRBD1 (5 bases). CDR3 size: 13 residues. Trimming took off 5 bases at V and 6 bases at J, with 13 bases between the two ends. The germline gives CDR1 SGHTA, CDR2 FQGNSA. The CDR3 DNA follows: TGTGCCAGCAGCCGAGGGGTGAGGGATGGCTACACCTTC. Translating gives CASSRGVRDGYTF.

J is TRBJ2-1 and V is TRBV3-1; 9 bases fit TRBD2. This CDR3 comprises 15 residues. Germline trimming cut 1 base from V and 12 bases from J; bases unmatched to any gene: 10. Germline V gene lookup returns CDR1 LGHDT and CDR2 YNNKEL (reference sequence). The CDR3 protein is CASSQVPGSGRWQFF. The CDR3 DNA sequence: TGTGCCAGCAGCCAAGTGCCGGGTAGCGGGAGATGGCAGTTCTTC.

The rearrangement joins TRBV28 to TRBJ2-4; D not certain. Germline V CDR1 and CDR2: MDHEN, SYDVKM. V was cut by 4 bases and J by 0 bases, with 10 bases left in between. The length of the CDR3 is 15 residues. The CDR3 region has the DNA TGTGCCAGCAGTTATCTCTCCCAAGCCAAAAACATTCAGTACTTC. It codes for CASSYLSQAKNIQYF.

Only a few counts were recorded for this clonotype. This chain uses TRBV2 with TRBJ2-2, with TRBD1 as a possible D gene (5 bases). Trimming stripped 6 bases from V and 7 bases from J, with 12 bases between. Germline V CDR1 and CDR2: SNHLY, FYNNEI. The CDR3 extends over 13 amino acids. The CDR3: CASSRRVDGELFF. The CDR3, as DNA: TGTGCCAGCAGCCGCAGGGTTGACGGGGAGCTGTTTTTT.

The chain joins TRBV20-1 to TRBJ1-2; D perhaps matches TRBD1 (5 bases). The CDR3 is 14 amino acids. Trimming pared 2 bases from V and 8 bases from J, leaving 18 bases between. From germline, CDR1 is DFQATT and CDR2 SNEGSKA (reference sequence). As DNA, the CDR3 is TGCAGTGCTAGACCACCCACCCAGGGTTCGGGCTACACCTTC. This translates into CSARPPTQGSGYTF.

The chain joins TRBV28 to TRBJ1-5, with 10 nucleotides matching TRBD1. J was trimmed by 6 bases and V by 6 bases; bases with no gene match: 14. Germline V gene lookup returns CDR1 MDHEN and CDR2 SYDVKM. This CDR3 is built from 17 residues. This chain's CDR3 is CASSRNPGQGRSQPQHF. The CDR3 bases are TGTGCCAGCAGCCGCAACCCGGGACAGGGGAGAAGTCAGCCCCAGCATTTT.

The rearrangement links TRBV11-1 to TRBJ2-7; tentative D call: TRBD2 (6 bases). V lost 2 bases and J 3 bases, leaving 26 bases between the germline ends. The CDR3 extends over 19 amino acids. Germline V lookup: CDR1 SGHAT, CDR2 FQDESV (reference sequence). The CDR3 region is CASSLRSEDFGGALYEQYF. DNA for the CDR3: TGTGCCAGCAGCTTAAGGTCAGAGGACTTCGGCGGGGCGCTCTACGAGCAGTACTTC.

This clonotype has a count of ten or more. The chain carries TRBV12-3 or TRBV12-4 and TRBJ2-3; 11 bases match TRBD2. This CDR3 comprises 18 residues. J was trimmed by 3 bases and V by 6 bases; bases with no gene match: 14. CDR3 coding DNA: TGTGCCAGCAGCCTGATAACATCTAGCGGGAGGATAACAGATACGCAGTATTTT. The encoded protein is CASSLITSSGRITDTQYF.

The genes are TRBV7-2 and TRBJ2-7; 9 bases fit TRBD1. V shed 2 bases, J shed 4 bases, and the junction held 6 bases outside the gene matches. Germline V CDR1 and CDR2: SGHTA, FQGNSA. The CDR3 is made up of 15 amino acids. The CDR3: CASSLSGTGNYEQYF. The DNA for the CDR3 is TGTGCCAGCAGCTTATCCGGGACAGGGAATTACGAGCAGTACTTC.